Listed below are T cell receptor beta chains from one sample, sequenced in a study of T-cell reconstitution after alpha-beta-depleted transplantation in children. One entry per CDR3 protein results from TCRdb running MiXCR on the PCR reads. The sample contains 150,000 to 200,000 distinct CDR3 sequences, roughly 6.3% of which appear only once. Sequencing used PBMCs, obtained before TCRalphabeta/CD19-depleted stem cell transplant. Receptors were obtained from a girl younger than two with combined immunodeficiency, due to receive a stem cell transplant. Each CDR3 is given with its conserved first and last residue. D genes are given only for firm matches. Where a row states a size, it is once, few, many or the class of an expanded clone; other rows omit it.

clone_size,v_call,d_call,j_call,cdr3_aa,cdr3_nt
few,TRBV6-2/TRBV6-3,NA,TRBJ2-1,CASSYSSGGVYNEQFF,TGTGCCAGCAGTTACTCCTCGGGGGGCGTCTACAATGAGCAGTTCTTC
many,TRBV12-3/TRBV12-4,NA,TRBJ1-5,CASSFQREPYQPQHF,TGTGCCAGCAGTTTTCAGAGGGAACCTTATCAGCCCCAGCATTTT
NA,TRBV19,NA,TRBJ2-7,CASSPAGLSYEQYF,TGTGCCAGTAGTCCTGCGGGCCTCTCCTACGAGCAGTACTTC
many,TRBV12-3/TRBV12-4,TRBD1,TRBJ1-4,CASSLTGTGNEKLFF,TGTGCCAGCAGCCTAACCGGGACAGGGAATGAAAAACTGTTTTTT
many,TRBV4-3,NA,TRBJ2-7,CASSQGGESYEQYF,TGCGCCAGCAGCCAAGGCGGGGAATCCTACGAGCAGTACTTC
many,TRBV7-9,TRBD2,TRBJ2-3,CASSLFGGSTDTQYF,TGTGCCAGCAGCTTATTCGGGGGGAGCACAGATACGCAGTATTTT
many,TRBV20-1,NA,TRBJ1-5,CSARTYEDQPQHF,TGCAGTGCTAGAACGTACGAGGATCAGCCCCAGCATTTT
many,TRBV3-1,TRBD2,TRBJ2-1,CASSQFRTSGSDEQFF,TGTGCCAGCAGCCAATTCAGGACTAGCGGGAGCGATGAGCAGTTCTTC
many,TRBV29-1,NA,TRBJ1-4,CSVEEGQGGEKLFF,TGCAGCGTTGAAGAGGGGCAGGGTGGTGAAAAACTGTTTTTT
many,TRBV20-1,TRBD1,TRBJ1-2,CSAGWTGEPYGYTF,TGCAGTGCTGGATGGACAGGAGAACCCTATGGCTACACCTTC
many,TRBV20-1,NA,TRBJ2-1,CSARKRGDYNEQFF,TGCAGTGCTAGAAAGAGGGGGGACTACAATGAGCAGTTCTTC
many,TRBV20-1,NA,TRBJ2-1,CSAPDVEHNEQFF,TGCAGTGCGCCGGACGTAGAGCACAATGAGCAGTTCTTC
many,TRBV28,NA,TRBJ1-2,CASSFVRNGYTF,TGTGCCAGCAGTTTCGTCAGAAATGGCTACACCTTC
many,TRBV5-5,NA,TRBJ2-3,CASSLSRTVPSTDTQYF,TGTGCCAGCAGCTTGTCAAGGACAGTTCCTAGCACAGATACGCAGTATTTT
many,TRBV12-3/TRBV12-4,NA,TRBJ1-1,CASSLARSTEAFF,TGTGCCAGCAGTTTAGCGCGATCGACTGAAGCTTTCTTT
many,TRBV7-8,TRBD2,TRBJ2-7,CASQTRSGRKGYEQYF,TGTGCCAGCCAGACCCGTAGCGGGAGAAAGGGCTACGAGCAGTACTTC
many,TRBV7-2,NA,TRBJ2-7,CASSSLGGSSYEQYF,TGTGCCAGCAGCTCCCTCGGGGGCAGCTCCTACGAGCAGTACTTC
many,TRBV29-1,NA,TRBJ2-7,CSVEDGSRIYEQYF,TGCAGCGTTGAAGATGGGTCGAGGATCTACGAGCAGTACTTC
many,TRBV4-2,NA,TRBJ2-7,CASSQDSGSYEQYF,TGTGCCAGCAGCCAAGATTCGGGGAGCTACGAGCAGTACTTC
NA,TRBV7-6,NA,TRBJ2-2,CASSLGTADTGELFF,TGTGCCAGCAGCTTAGGGACTGCGGACACCGGGGAGCTGTTTTTT
many,TRBV11-3,NA,TRBJ2-7,CASSLVPPNLSGEVYEQYF,TGTGCCAGCAGCTTAGTCCCCCCCAACTTAAGCGGAGAAGTCTACGAGCAGTACTTC
NA,TRBV5-1,TRBD1,TRBJ1-1,CASSSDGTGANTEAFF,TGCGCCAGCAGCTCAGACGGGACAGGGGCGAACACTGAAGCTTTCTTT
many,TRBV7-9,NA,TRBJ1-2,CASLGTSNYGYTF,TGTGCCAGCTTAGGGACGTCGAACTATGGCTACACCTTC
many,TRBV20-1,NA,TRBJ2-3,CSARARGRGEPAQYF,TGCAGTGCTAGGGCTCGAGGGCGAGGGGAACCGGCGCAGTATTTT
many,TRBV7-8,NA,TRBJ2-5,CASSFGNSQETQYF,TGTGCCAGCAGCTTTGGAAACTCCCAAGAGACCCAGTACTTC
many,TRBV4-1,TRBD2,TRBJ2-3,CASSRSSGLAGRGTDTQYF,TGCGCCAGCAGCCGAAGCTCGGGACTAGCGGGAAGAGGTACAGATACGCAGTATTTT
few,TRBV20-1,TRBD2,TRBJ2-7,CSAGASGGPGEQYF,TGCAGTGCTGGCGCTTCGGGAGGGCCGGGCGAGCAGTACTTC
many,TRBV4-1,NA,TRBJ1-4,CASSQDRRAEKLFF,TGCGCCAGCAGCCAAGATAGAAGGGCTGAAAAACTGTTTTTT
many,TRBV5-1,NA,TRBJ2-7,CASSDTAYEQYF,TGCGCCAGCAGCGATACAGCCTACGAGCAGTACTTC
many,TRBV25-1,NA,TRBJ1-1,CASSEFFRGNTEAFF,TGTGCCAGCAGTGAATTTTTCCGGGGGAACACTGAAGCTTTCTTT
many,TRBV5-6,NA,TRBJ2-3,CASSLVANTQYF,TGTGCCAGCAGCTTGGTAGCAAATACGCAGTATTTT
many,TRBV5-1,NA,TRBJ2-3,CASSLDPTTDTQYF,TGCGCCAGCAGCTTGGATCCTACCACAGATACGCAGTATTTT
NA,TRBV29-1,NA,TRBJ2-1,CSGGDSSYNEQFF,TGCAGCGGGGGGGACAGCTCCTACAATGAGCAGTTCTTC
many,TRBV2,TRBD2,TRBJ2-2,CASSTRTSGDTGELFF,TGTGCCAGCAGTACACGGACTAGCGGGGACACCGGGGAGCTGTTTTTT
many,TRBV9,NA,TRBJ1-1,CASSPTSLPEAFF,TGTGCCAGCAGCCCCACCAGTTTGCCTGAAGCTTTCTTT
many,TRBV19,NA,TRBJ2-7,CASSTYATVSYEQYF,TGTGCCAGTAGTACTTACGCCACCGTCTCCTACGAGCAGTACTTC
few,TRBV4-1,NA,TRBJ2-5,CASSQVNPIETQYF,TGCGCCAGCAGCCAAGTCAACCCCATTGAGACCCAGTACTTC
many,TRBV29-1,TRBD2,TRBJ2-1,CSVSGGLAGGNEQFF,TGCAGCGTTTCGGGGGGACTAGCGGGAGGCAATGAGCAGTTCTTC
NA,TRBV4-3,NA,TRBJ1-2,CASSQGAGYTF,TGCGCCAGCAGCCAAGGAGCTGGCTACACCTTC
many,TRBV7-6,TRBD1,TRBJ2-3,CASSLPGTGNTQYF,TGTGCCAGCAGCTTACCCGGGACAGGGAATACGCAGTATTTT
many,TRBV4-2,NA,TRBJ1-4,CASSQDWATEDF,TGTGCCAGCAGCCAAGATTGGGCGACTGAGGATTTT
NA,TRBV12-3/TRBV12-4,NA,TRBJ2-4,CASSPLLPKAKNIQYF,TGTGCCAGCAGTCCCCTCCTCCCCAAGGCCAAAAACATTCAGTACTTC
many,TRBV27,NA,TRBJ1-1,CASSLYSGVNTEAFF,TGTGCCAGCAGTTTATATTCGGGGGTGAACACTGAAGCTTTCTTT
many,TRBV12-3/TRBV12-4,NA,TRBJ1-4,CASSFFGEKLFF,TGTGCCAGCAGTTTTTTTGGTGAAAAACTGTTTTTT
many,TRBV10-3,NA,TRBJ2-3,CAISSPGGMFHQDTQYF,TGTGCCATCAGTTCCCCTGGTGGGATGTTCCATCAAGATACGCAGTATTTT
many,TRBV20-1,TRBD1,TRBJ2-1,CSAQDRKWSYNEQFF,TGCAGTGCCCAGGACAGGAAGTGGTCCTACAATGAGCAGTTCTTC
many,TRBV7-2,NA,TRBJ2-3,CASALQPGGQGDTQYF,TGTGCCAGCGCGCTACAGCCAGGGGGGCAAGGAGATACGCAGTATTTT
many,TRBV7-2,NA,TRBJ1-1,CASPKGPNTEAFF,TGTGCCTCCCCAAAAGGACCGAACACTGAAGCTTTCTTT
few,TRBV7-2,NA,TRBJ2-7,CASSFPSHPYEQYF,TGTGCCAGCAGCTTCCCCTCCCACCCCTACGAGCAGTACTTC
many,TRBV5-5,TRBD2,TRBJ2-3,CASSPGWAGGPTDTQYF,TGTGCCAGCAGCCCCGGTTGGGCGGGGGGACCCACAGATACGCAGTATTTT
NA,TRBV12-3/TRBV12-4,NA,TRBJ1-1,CASSLPGAPNTEAFF,TGTGCCAGCAGTCTACCCGGGGCACCGAACACTGAAGCTTTCTTT
many,TRBV5-1,TRBD2,TRBJ2-1,CASSLAPLAGAYNEQFF,TGCGCCAGCAGCTTGGCCCCACTAGCGGGGGCCTACAATGAGCAGTTCTTC
many,TRBV7-9,NA,TRBJ2-4,CASSLDLVKYF,TGTGCCAGCAGCTTAGACCTTGTCAAGTACTTC
many,TRBV12-3/TRBV12-4,TRBD2,TRBJ2-1,CASSLVAGGRNEQFF,TGTGCCAGCAGTTTAGTAGCGGGAGGGAGGAATGAGCAGTTCTTC
many,TRBV10-3,NA,TRBJ1-1,CAISGPGMGTEAFF,TGTGCCATCAGTGGGCCAGGGATGGGAACTGAAGCTTTCTTT
many,TRBV20-1,TRBD2,TRBJ2-7,CSAPLAGGRGEQYF,TGCAGTGCCCCCCTAGCGGGGGGCCGGGGCGAGCAGTACTTC
many,TRBV25-1,TRBD1,TRBJ2-7,CASSVPRDRPIYEQYF,TGTGCCAGCAGTGTTCCGAGGGACAGGCCCATCTACGAGCAGTACTTC